This TCR beta chain was identified during a study of T cells in Graves' hyperthyroidism and ophthalmopathy. The source material, RNA transcripts, was used to amplify TCR beta CDR3 regions. The HTBI set primed first-round TCR CDR3 RT-PCR. A single record per CDR3 protein comes from TCRdb applying MiXCR to the multiplex PCR reads. The sample carries around 350,000 distinct CDR3 sequences, over 12% recorded once. Ten or more counts support this clonotype. Its specificity is unknown. This CDR3 contains 15 residues. The V end lost 3 bases, the J end lost 5 bases, and 17 bases lay between the germline ends. Germline CDR1 and CDR2: LGHDT and YNNKEL (reference sequence). Study results and caveats: A model built on 13 V-J features separated ophthalmopathy from stable hyperthyroidism.

Each person with ophthalmopathy scored at least 3 on the Clinical Activity Score, reached NOSPECS grade 4 or higher, and had been ill under 3 months. The J gene is TRBJ2-7, the V gene TRBV3-1; possible D gene TRBD1, 7 bases. Sequences were obtained from blood. The receptor was isolated from a woman aged 55-70 years with Graves' ophthalmopathy. The CDR3 loop is CASSHRRGLRNEQYF. CDR3 DNA: TGTGCCAGCAGCCATCGGAGGGGGCTAAGAAACGAGCAGTACTTC.